This T cell receptor beta chain is drawn from a study of blood T cell repertoires in COVID-19. Study as a whole: The United States, Italy and Spain were the sources of the acute and convalescent COVID-19 samples. The analysed material was cDNA or gDNA that came from T cells, B-cell-depleted T cells, or PBMCs.

This CDR3 region has 15 residues. Germline assignment: CDR1 KGHSH and CDR2 LQKENI. V lost 2 bases and J 5 bases, leaving 12 bases between the germline ends. Original methodology: Nucleated cell counts were estimated from reference gene primer amplification. Method: immunoSEQ multiplex PCR; TCRdb's copy keeps in-frame clones and lacks some. D and trimming were read from the DNA, whereas the V and J calls and clone size are those reported in that table. The sample comprises about 280,000 clones, roughly 88% of which are singletons, and around 2.9% rests with the top ten. The chain couples TRBV18 to TRBJ1-4; D may be TRBD1 (6 bases). Sequenced material: peripheral blood. The sequence was obtained from a woman in her 30s with active or convalescent COVID-19. CDR3 amino acids: CASSPRGRTNEKLFF. The CDR3 nucleotides read TGTGCCAGCTCACCAAGGGGGAGAACGAATGAAAAACTGTTTTTT. The whole variable domain, remainder taken from reference TRBV18 and TRBJ1-4, is NAGVMQNPRHLVRRRGQEARLRCSPMKGHSHVYWYRQLPEEGLKFMVYLQKENIIDESGMPKERFSAEFPKEGPSILRIQQVVRGDSAAYFCASSPRGRTNEKLFFGSGTQLSVL.